This T cell receptor beta chain was sequenced during a study of regulatory T cells in long-lasting Graves disease (dated by TCRdb to the early 2020s). Concerning the study at large: Persistent Graves' disease was defined as persistently positive TSH receptor autoantibodies together with antithyroid drug treatment for over 5 years. On average, persistent Graves' disease patients in the clinical cohort had been on antithyroid drugs for about 10.3 years. The study was registered as a clinical trial and conducted in China. A total of around 35 samples were covered by TCR sequencing, comprising some 13 persistent and 20 or so newly diagnosed Graves' disease patients. Persistent Graves' disease patients were compared with newly diagnosed Graves' disease patients by peripheral blood TCR sequencing and RNA sequencing.

Broad study findings and their caveats: Persistent disease showed preferential use of TRBV28, TRBJ1-2 and TRBJ2-5, whereas newly diagnosed disease favored TRBV20-1 and TRBJ2-1. Compared with newly diagnosed patients, patients with persistent Graves' disease had lower TCR Shannon entropy and fewer highly expanded clones, which suggests clonal expansion. Persistent patients shared more public clonotypes among themselves (around 2,500) than newly diagnosed patients did (about 970). Sequencing and analysis were restricted to the TCR beta chain. As a limitation, the authors acknowledged that the small sample size may reduce accuracy. Only peripheral blood was studied, because thyroid tissue, the primary lesion, was inaccessible.

Notes on this clonotype: Its antigen has not been determined. No clone much larger than this one lies a single base away; base qualities are absent.

Relative to germline, V is 4 bases shorter and J is 6 bases shorter, with 16 bases between their ends. CDR1 and CDR2, per the germline V gene, are ENHRY and SYGVKD. The CDR3 contains 15 residues, cysteine and phenylalanine counted. The CDR3 DNA has 45 bases and is translated from base 1. Read against the paper, the sample's time point label means: persistent/refractory GD, antithyroid drugs over 5 years with positive TRAb. RNA was extracted from PBMCs in TRIzol for both TCR sequencing and RNA sequencing. Graves' disease was diagnosed according to American Thyroid Association guidelines. The patients came from an endocrinology department in Xi'an, China. From each patient, approximately 9.9 milliliters of peripheral blood was collected into an EDTA anticoagulant tube. Ficoll Paque Plus density gradient separation was used to isolate PBMCs, and no further T cell sorting was done. An Agilent 2100 Bioanalyzer and agarose gel were used to check RNA quality, and a NanoDrop 2000 was used to measure RNA concentration.

Library method: multiplex PCR. The listed sequencing device is Illumina HiSeq 4000. TCR beta libraries were built with iRepertoire HTBI primers and Arm-PCR amplification of CDR3 regions. Before sequencing, the PCR products went through gel purification. The paper's processing steps were these. A total of fewer than 65 TRBV and under 15 TRBJ segments were identified across samples and were used for gene usage analysis of CDR3 amino acid clonotypes. COPE and FqMerger were used to merge the filtered high-quality paired reads into contigs. BLAST was used to align contigs to the IMGT TRBV, TRBD and TRBJ reference genes, and CDR3 was defined following IMGT. Any clonotype with a frequency above 0.1% was classified as a highly expanded clone. Repertoire diversity was measured by Shannon entropy, and V-J evenness by the Gini coefficient. A clonotype found in more than one individual was treated as public. TCRdb ran its own pipeline on the public reads, namely fastp trimming at Q25 and MiXCR clone calling, and kept in-frame beta chains. Merged by CDR3 protein, the rows form single entries marked with the most common genes and DNA. TCRdb, rather than the study authors, made the V and J calls. Here the sample has 600,000 to 850,000 distinct CDR3 sequences; roughly 30% occur a single time. 40% to 50% of the sample goes to the ten largest clones.

The sample here was peripheral blood mononuclear cells (PBMCs), taken when the disease was refractory, from a patient treated with antithyroid drugs. This sequence was found in a female donor with Graves disease. This chain is built from TRBV10-3 and TRBJ1-5, with the D gene uncertain. The DNA sequence reads TGTGCCATCAGTGCGGAGGTCGTATCGGGTCAGCCCCAGCATTTT. This yields the protein CAISAEVVSGQPQHF.